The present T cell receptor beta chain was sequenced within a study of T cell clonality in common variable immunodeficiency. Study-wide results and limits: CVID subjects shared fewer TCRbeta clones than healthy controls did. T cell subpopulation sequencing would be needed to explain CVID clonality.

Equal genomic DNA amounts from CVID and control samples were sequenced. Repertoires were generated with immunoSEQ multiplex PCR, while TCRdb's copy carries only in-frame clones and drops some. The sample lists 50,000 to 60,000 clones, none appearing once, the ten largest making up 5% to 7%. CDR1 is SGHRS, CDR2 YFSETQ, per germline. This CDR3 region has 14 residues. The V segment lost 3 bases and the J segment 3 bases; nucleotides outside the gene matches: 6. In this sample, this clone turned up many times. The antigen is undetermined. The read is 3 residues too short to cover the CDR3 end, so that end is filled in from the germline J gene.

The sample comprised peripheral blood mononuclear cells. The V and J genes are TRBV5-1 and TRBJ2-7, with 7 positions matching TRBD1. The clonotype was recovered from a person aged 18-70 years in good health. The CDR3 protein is CASSSDRLIYEQYF. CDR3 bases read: TGCGCCAGCAGCTCGGACAGGTTAATCTACGAG.